This T cell receptor (beta chain) is drawn from a study of control samples from healthy donors and cancer patients. This clone showed up many times. The table came from immunoSEQ multiplex PCR; TCRdb's copy has only in-frame clones and leaves some out. The table includes under 130,000 clones, 75% to 90% detected once. The sample was PBMCs. The source is a man aged 55 to 70 with lung cancer.

The CDR3 bases are TGTGCCAGCAGCCCGGACGGCCCAAAGACCCAGTACTTC. Encoded protein: CASSPDGPKTQYF. The chain uses TRBV12-3 or TRBV12-4 and TRBJ2-5; D gene uncertain. The CDR3 length is 13 residues. Trimming shortened V by 6 bases and J by 6 bases, and 14 bases separated the two germline ends.